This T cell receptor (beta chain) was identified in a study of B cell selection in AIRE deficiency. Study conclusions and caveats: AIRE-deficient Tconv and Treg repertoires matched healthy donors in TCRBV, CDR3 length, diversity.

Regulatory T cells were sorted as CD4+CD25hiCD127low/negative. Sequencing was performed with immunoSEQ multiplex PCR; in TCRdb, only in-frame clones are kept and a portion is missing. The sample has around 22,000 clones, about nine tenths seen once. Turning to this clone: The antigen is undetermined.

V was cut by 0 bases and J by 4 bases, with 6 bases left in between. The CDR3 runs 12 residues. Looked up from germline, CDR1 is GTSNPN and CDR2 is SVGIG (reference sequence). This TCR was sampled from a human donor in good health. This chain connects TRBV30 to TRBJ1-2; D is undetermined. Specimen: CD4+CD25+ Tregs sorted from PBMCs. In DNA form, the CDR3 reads TGTGCCTGGAGTGTACAGCCCTATGGCTACACCTTC. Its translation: CAWSVQPYGYTF.